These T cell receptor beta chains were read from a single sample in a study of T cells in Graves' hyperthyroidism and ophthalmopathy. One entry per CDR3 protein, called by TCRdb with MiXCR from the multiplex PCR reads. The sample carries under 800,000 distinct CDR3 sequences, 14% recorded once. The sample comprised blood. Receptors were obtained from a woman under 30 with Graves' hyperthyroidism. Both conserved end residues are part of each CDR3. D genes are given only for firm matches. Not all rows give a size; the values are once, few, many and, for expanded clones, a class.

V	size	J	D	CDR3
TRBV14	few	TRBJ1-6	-	CASSPGIWDYALHF
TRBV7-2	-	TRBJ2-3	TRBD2	CASSLSASGSHTTQYF
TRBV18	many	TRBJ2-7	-	CASSLRTGPYEQYF
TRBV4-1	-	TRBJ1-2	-	CASSQAPRGGLSYTF
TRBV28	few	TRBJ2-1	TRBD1	CASSPRDRGSLFRGHEQFF
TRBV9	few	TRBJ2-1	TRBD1	CASSVEGDRYNEQFF
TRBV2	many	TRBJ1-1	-	CASSWDNGNTEAFF
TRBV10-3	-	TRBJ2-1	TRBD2	CGVAGGYNEQFF
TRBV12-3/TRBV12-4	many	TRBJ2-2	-	CASSFVRRTGELFF
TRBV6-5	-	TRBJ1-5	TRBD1	CASSFDRGGQPRHF
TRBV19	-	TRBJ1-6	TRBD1	CASSTLRTGPNSPLHF
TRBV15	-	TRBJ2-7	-	CATSSGLVPYEQYF
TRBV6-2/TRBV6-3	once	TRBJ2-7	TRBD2	CASRVTSGSSAEQYF
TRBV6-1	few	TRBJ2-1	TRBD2	CASSYSGSPEQFF
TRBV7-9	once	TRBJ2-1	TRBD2	CASSLAGTSGLGQFF
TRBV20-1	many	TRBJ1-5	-	CSAWETSNQPQHF
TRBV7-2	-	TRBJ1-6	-	CASSRTNSLLDSPLHF
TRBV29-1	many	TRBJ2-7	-	CSVVVGEQYF
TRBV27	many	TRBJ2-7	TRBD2	CASSFHPPPGLAGGGSSYEQYF
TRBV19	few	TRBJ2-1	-	CASSMSGDSYNEQFF
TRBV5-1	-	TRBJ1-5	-	CASSLDRAPNQPQHF
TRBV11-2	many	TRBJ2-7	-	CASTVSGGSYEQYF
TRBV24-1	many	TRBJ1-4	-	CATSVVVSREKLFF
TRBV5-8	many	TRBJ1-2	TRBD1	CASSLADRGDGYTF
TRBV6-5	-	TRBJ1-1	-	CASSYKESALNTEAFF
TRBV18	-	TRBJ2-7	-	CASSPQGRGRFSYEQYF
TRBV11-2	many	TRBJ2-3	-	CASSLVGRSTDTQYF
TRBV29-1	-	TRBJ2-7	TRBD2	CSVVLREGRTDEQYF
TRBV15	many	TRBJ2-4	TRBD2	CATSRPHGASGIGNIQYF
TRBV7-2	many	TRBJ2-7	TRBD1	CASSLYDRELRQYF
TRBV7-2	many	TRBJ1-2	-	CASSPYPSRGYGYTF
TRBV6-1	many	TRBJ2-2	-	CASSYGSLRPMNTGELFF
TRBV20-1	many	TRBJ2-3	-	CSATSIRVGTDTQYF
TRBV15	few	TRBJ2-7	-	CATSAGAGFLYEQYF
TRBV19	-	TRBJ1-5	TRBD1	CASSTATGGPQHF
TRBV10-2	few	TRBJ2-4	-	CASSESGFGGLGNIQYF
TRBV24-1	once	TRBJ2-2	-	CATSSTWGDENTGELFF
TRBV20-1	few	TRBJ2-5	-	CSASPRIFYSYQETQYF
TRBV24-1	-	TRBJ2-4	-	CATSDGGGGNIQYF
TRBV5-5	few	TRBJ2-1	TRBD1	CASSLATGWNEQFF
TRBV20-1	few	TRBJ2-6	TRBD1	CSAGRDRVSGANVLTF
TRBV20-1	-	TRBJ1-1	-	CSARVNGGNTEAFF
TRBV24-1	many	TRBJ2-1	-	CATSDPYREQFF
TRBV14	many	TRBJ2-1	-	CASSPPNSNEQFF
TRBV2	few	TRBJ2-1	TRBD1	CATSWGTGDGEQFF